Shown below are 30 T cell receptor beta chains from a single sample sequenced in a study of blood T cell repertoires in COVID-19. This table comes from immunoSEQ multiplex PCR, and its TCRdb copy is limited to in-frame clones, with some not included. The data contain about 390,000 clones, about 87% of them singletons. Input material: peripheral blood. The origin of the receptors is a woman aged 55-75 years with COVID-19, enrolled during active disease.

Only a few counts were recorded for this clone. This same CDR3 is encoded by further DNA sequences in the sample. The rearrangement links TRBV3-1 (or the pseudogene TRBV3-2) to TRBJ2-7, with D uncertain. The length of the CDR3 is 13 residues. Germline V gene sequence: CDR1 LGHDT, CDR2 YNNKEL (reference sequence). V lost 2 bases, J lost 1 base, and 6 bases lay in between. CDR3 coding DNA: TGTGCCAGCAGCCAACAGGTTTCCTACGAGCAGTACTTC. This translates into CASSQQVSYEQYF.

Concerning this clone itself: The sample contains more than one DNA sequence encoding this CDR3. The chain recombines TRBV5-1 with TRBJ2-3, with D possibly TRBD2 on 5 matching bases. V gave up 0 bases and J gave up 3 bases, with 8 bases separating them. The CDR3 totals 14 residues. Germline V lookup: CDR1 SGHRS, CDR2 YFSETQ. As DNA, the CDR3 is TGCGCCAGCAGCTTGGTCCCGGGAACAGATACGCAGTATTTT. Protein: CASSLVPGTDTQYF.

This chain joins TRBV29-1 and TRBJ1-4, with TRBD1 matching over 7 bases. CDR3 size: 12 residues. V lost 7 bases to trimming and J lost 4 bases; unmatched junction nucleotides: 3. Germline values: CDR1 SQVTM, CDR2 ANQGSEA. As DNA, the CDR3 is TGCAGCGCGGCAGGGGGTAATGAAAAACTGTTTTTT. Amino acids: CSAAGGNEKLFF.

The chain uses TRBV9 and TRBJ2-4; 7 nucleotides line up with TRBD2. CDR3 length equals 15 residues. Germline V gives CDR1 SGDLS, CDR2 YYNGEE. The V segment lost 7 bases and the J segment 0 bases; nucleotides outside the gene matches: 7. The CDR3 sequence is CASDRGGEAKNIQYF. As DNA, the CDR3 is TGTGCCAGCGACCGCGGGGGAGAAGCCAAAAACATTCAGTACTTC.

The rearrangement joins TRBV6-5 to TRBJ1-4; a weak D match, TRBD1 (5 bases). V was cut by 3 bases and J by 4 bases, with 12 bases left in between. CDR1 MNHEY and CDR2 SVGAGI come from the germline V gene. The CDR3 has 15 residues. The CDR3, as DNA: TGTGCCAGCAGTTATGACAGTTCTTTTAATGAAAAACTGTTTTTT. Translating gives CASSYDSSFNEKLFF.

This clone was recorded only once. CDR3 nucleotides: TGTGCCAGCACCGGTAAGGCGGACAATGAGCAGTTCTTC. This encodes CASTGKADNEQFF. This chain joins TRBV21-1 and TRBJ2-1; the table calls TRBD2, which could not be checked here. TRBV21-1 counts as a pseudogene. There are 13 residues in the CDR3.

V and J are TRBV12-3 or TRBV12-4 and TRBJ2-1; 8 bases align to TRBD2. The CDR3 consists of 12 residues. With V trimmed by 4 bases and J by 12 bases, 5 bases remained unmatched. The CDR3 DNA is TGTGCCAGCAGTTCGCGGGGGGAAAGGCAGTTCTTC. It codes for CASSSRGERQFF.

The chain uses TRBV19 and TRBJ1-4; D remains unclear. The CDR3 runs to 12 residues. The germline V and J ends were trimmed by 4 bases and 8 bases, with 8 bases remaining between them. Germline V gene data show CDR1 as LNHDA and CDR2 as SQIVND (reference sequence). This CDR3 is CASSTRGEKLFF. The DNA for the CDR3 is TGTGCCAGTAGTACCCGAGGGGAAAAACTGTTTTTT. Looking up the rest from reference TRBV19 and TRBJ1-4 gives the full variable domain: DGGITQSPKYLFRKEGQNVTLSCEQNLNHDAMYWYRQDPGQGLRLIYYSQIVNDFQKGDIAEGYSVSREKKESFPLTVTSAQKNPTAFYLCASSTRGEKLFFGSGTQLSVL.

The chain employs TRBV6-5 and TRBJ1-2, with a tentative D call TRBD1 (5 bases). CDR3 size: 14 residues. Germline CDR1 is MNHEY and CDR2 is SVGAGI. Trimming took 4 bases from V and 7 from J, leaving 16 bases between them. The CDR3 DNA follows: TGTGCCAGCAGTTCCAGGGTAGCTATTCGTGGCTACACCTTC. As protein: CASSSRVAIRGYTF.

CDR3 loop: CASSPTGTSGGFGGKTQYF. CDR3 sequence (DNA): TGCGCCAGCAGCCCTACGGGGACTAGCGGGGGGTTCGGGGGAAAGACCCAGTACTTC. J is TRBJ2-5 and V is TRBV4-1; TRBD2 matches 15 bases. With 4 bases clipped from V and 6 bases from J, the junction kept 15 bases outside the gene matches. Germline values: CDR1 MGHRA, CDR2 YSYEKL. The CDR3 loop spans 19 amino acids.

A single count supports this clone. The chain recombines TRBV9 with TRBJ2-5, with TRBD2 matching over 11 bases. The J segment lost 5 bases and the V segment lost 4 bases, leaving 7 bases of the junction unmatched. Germline CDR1 is SGDLS and CDR2 is YYNGEE. The CDR3 covers 15 residues. CDR3 nucleotide sequence: TGTGCCAGCAGCCGTAGCGGGGGGGGTTCGGAGACCCAGTACTTC. Translation: CASSRSGGGSETQYF.

The V and J genes are TRBV7-2 and TRBJ2-2; maybe TRBD1 (6 bases). CDR3 length equals 15 residues. From germline, CDR1 is SGHTA and CDR2 FQGNSA. Trimming stripped 6 bases from V and 8 bases from J, with 19 bases between. CDR3 DNA: TGTGCCAGCAGTTCAGCCGCAGGGGTATCGGGGGAGCTGTTTTTT. Its translation: CASSSAAGVSGELFF.

V usage is TRBV20-1 and J usage is TRBJ2-5; 8 bases are a match to TRBD2. Looked up from germline, CDR1 is DFQATT and CDR2 is SNEGSKA (reference sequence). Trimming cost V 3 bases and J 4 bases; bases outside gene matches: 13. This CDR3 comprises 16 residues. CDR3 sequence reads: CSASGSGAPRGETQYF. CDR3 in DNA: TGCAGTGCTAGTGGTAGCGGGGCTCCCCGAGGAGAGACCCAGTACTTC.

This clone has just one count. This chain joins TRBV4-1 and TRBJ1-5; TRBD1 agrees at 7 bases. The V and J ends lost 6 bases and 3 bases, in that order; junction bases with no gene match: 8. The CDR3 extends over 15 amino acids. Germline CDR1 reads MGHRA; CDR2 reads YSYEKL. CDR3 amino acids: CASRLHRGSNQPQHF. CDR3 DNA: TGCGCCAGCAGGCTACACAGGGGTTCCAATCAGCCCCAGCATTTT.

The chain employs TRBV10-3 and TRBJ2-1; possible D gene TRBD1, 6 bases. The CDR3 is 16 amino acids. Germline CDR1 is ENHRY and CDR2 is SYGVKD. V was shortened by 5 bases and J by 1 base, with 15 bases between the two germline ends. The CDR3 loop is CAISPAGTHSYNEQFF. CDR3 nucleotide sequence: TGTGCCATCAGTCCAGCCGGGACACATTCCTACAATGAGCAGTTCTTC.

The chain links TRBV28 to TRBJ1-1, with TRBD1 as a possible D gene (5 bases). Germline V CDR1 and CDR2: MDHEN, SYDVKM. The CDR3 totals 12 residues. With 2 bases removed from V and 11 bases from J, the gap between germline ends came to 12 bases. The CDR3 sequence: CASSLKRSGAFF. The CDR3, as DNA: TGTGCCAGCAGTTTAAAAAGGTCAGGGGCTTTCTTT.

With respect to this clone: Other nucleotide sequences from this sample produce the same CDR3. The gene calls are TRBV7-3 and TRBJ1-2; 9 bases line up with TRBD1. Germline V gives CDR1 SGHTA, CDR2 FQGTGA. Trimming at V came to 4 bases and at J to 2 bases, leaving 2 bases not matched to a gene. CDR3 length equals 14 residues. The CDR3 region has the DNA TGTGCCAGCAGCTCGGGGACAGGGAACTATGGCTACACCTTC. Translation: CASSSGTGNYGYTF.

The chain links TRBV7-7 to TRBJ1-5; 10 bases match TRBD1. The junction had 7 bases not matched to a gene; V was cut back by 1 base and J by 7 bases. CDR3 size: 16 residues. The germline V gene has CDR1 SSHAT and CDR2 FNYEAQ (reference sequence). The CDR3 sequence: CASSLVDRGPRQPQHF. The CDR3 DNA reads TGTGCCAGCAGCTTAGTCGACAGGGGGCCGAGACAGCCCCAGCATTTT.

V usage is TRBV5-1 and J usage is TRBJ1-2; TRBD1 is a possible D gene (5 bases). Between the trimmed V and J ends, which lost 1 base and 6 bases, there was a span of 13 bases. From germline, CDR1 is SGHRS and CDR2 YFSETQ. The CDR3 sequence is 14 residues long. In DNA, the CDR3 is TGCGCCAGCAGCTTGAGCGGGGACGCCGATGGCTACACCTTC. Protein sequence: CASSLSGDADGYTF.

This chain links TRBV3-1 (or the pseudogene TRBV3-2) with TRBJ2-2; a weak D match, TRBD2 (6 bases). This CDR3 is built from 15 residues. The germline CDR1 and CDR2 sequences are LGHDT and YNNKEL (reference sequence). Trimming pared 2 bases from V and 5 bases from J, leaving 12 bases between. The CDR3 DNA is TGTGCCAGCAGCCAATCCGGGGGAAGAACCGGGGAGCTGTTTTTT. This codes for CASSQSGGRTGELFF.

The chain uses TRBV6-5 and TRBJ1-2; D possibly corresponds to TRBD1 (5 bases). V was pared by 3 bases and J by 10 bases, with 15 bases between. CDR1 and CDR2 (germline): MNHEY, SVGAGI. This CDR3 is built from 13 residues. The CDR3 reads CASSYGGTPFYTF. CDR3 nucleotides: TGTGCCAGCAGTTATGGGGGGACCCCTTTCTACACCTTC.

CDR3 loop: CASSATGTGGSDGYTF. The CDR3 coding sequence is TGCGCCAGCAGTGCAACCGGGACAGGGGGATCGGATGGCTACACCTTC. This chain links TRBV10-1 with TRBJ1-2; 11 nucleotides agree with TRBD1. The V gene's germline CDR1 is WNHNN and CDR2 SYGVQD (reference sequence). CDR3 size: 16 residues. The trim removed 4 bases at V and 6 bases at J, leaving 10 bases unmatched.

CDR3 sequence reads: CASSIGRLAAEQYF. For the CDR3, the DNA is TGTGCCAGTAGTATTGGAAGGCTAGCAGCCGAGCAGTACTTC. The V call is TRBV19, the J call TRBJ2-7, with a tentative D call TRBD2 (5 bases). Germline loops: CDR1 LNHDA, CDR2 SQIVND (reference sequence). This CDR3 has 14 residues. With 3 bases removed from V and 6 bases from J, the gap between germline ends came to 15 bases. Full variable domain (missing parts from reference TRBV19 and TRBJ2-7): DGGITQSPKYLFRKEGQNVTLSCEQNLNHDAMYWYRQDPGQGLRLIYYSQIVNDFQKGDIAEGYSVSREKKESFPLTVTSAQKNPTAFYLCASSIGRLAAEQYFGPGTRLTVT.

The rearrangement uses TRBV7-9 and TRBJ1-2; 11 bases are a match to TRBD1. CDR3 size: 13 residues. V shed 5 bases, J shed 7 bases, and the junction held 3 bases outside the gene matches. Germline lookup yields CDR1 SEHNR and CDR2 FQNEAQ (reference sequence). The CDR3 region has the DNA TGTGCCAGCAGCGGACAGGGGGCCCGTGGCTACACCTTC. The encoded protein is CASSGQGARGYTF.

This sequence joins TRBV5-5 and TRBJ1-3; TRBD1 is a possible D gene (5 bases). The V end lost 2 bases, the J end lost 4 bases, and 7 bases lay between the germline ends. The CDR3 is 13 amino acids. Germline CDR1 and CDR2: SGHKS and YYEKEE (reference sequence). The DNA of the CDR3 is TGTGCCAGCAGCTTATCAGGGGGAAACACCATATATTTT. It codes for CASSLSGGNTIYF.

The chain couples TRBV19 to TRBJ2-7, with D tentatively TRBD1 (5 bases). The CDR3 consists of 14 residues. Trimming stripped 7 bases from V and 0 bases from J, with 13 bases between. Germline CDR1 LNHDA, CDR2 SQIVND (reference sequence). The CDR3 region is CASKLDSSSYEQYF. The CDR3 nucleotides are TGTGCCAGTAAGTTAGACAGTAGCTCCTACGAGCAGTACTTC.

This rearrangement joins TRBV28 to TRBJ2-5; 9 positions agree with TRBD1. Per germline, CDR1 MDHEN and CDR2 SYDVKM. V shed 1 base and J 5 bases; nucleotides not matched to a gene: 8. The CDR3 runs to 16 residues. CDR3 in DNA: TGTGCCAGCAGTTTATCATTGGGACAGGGAGGGGAGACCCAGTACTTC. It is translated as CASSLSLGQGGETQYF.

The rearrangement joins TRBV12-3 or TRBV12-4 to TRBJ2-5; perhaps TRBD1 as D (6 bases). The CDR3 is 13 residues long. V gave up 3 bases and J gave up 5 bases, with 10 bases separating them. The DNA of the CDR3 is TGTGCCAGCAGTTTCCCCAGGGGTGAGACCCAGTACTTC. Protein product: CASSFPRGETQYF.

The chain couples TRBV24-1 to TRBJ2-5; TRBD1 matches 8 bases. After removal of 3 bases from V and 1 base from J, the junction contained 3 bases not matched to a gene. Germline values: CDR1 KGHDR, CDR2 SFDVKD. The CDR3 runs to 15 residues. The CDR3 DNA reads TGTGCCACCAGTGATGCCGGGACAGGCCAAGAGACCCAGTACTTC. Translated: CATSDAGTGQETQYF.

This chain uses TRBV5-1 with TRBJ1-6; possible D gene TRBD1, 6 bases. This CDR3 has 13 amino acids. The V gene lost 0 bases and the J gene lost 16 bases, with 14 bases spanning the gap. Germline CDR1 is SGHRS and CDR2 is YFSETQ. The DNA for the CDR3 is TGCGCCAGCAGCTTGGGACCCCGGGACACACTCCACTTT. Its translation is CASSLGPRDTLHF.